The rows below give T cell receptor beta chains drawn from one sample of a study of beta chain features in type 1 diabetes. This table comes from immunoSEQ multiplex PCR, and its TCRdb copy is limited to in-frame clones, with some not included. The profile shows under 300,000 clones, roughly 11% of them singletons. Sequenced input: naive CD4+ T cells from blood. These receptor sequences come from a man aged 25 to 45 with type 1 diabetes. Each CDR3 is given with its conserved first and last residue. The order of the fields is D gene, V gene, J gene, clone size, CDR3 DNA, CDR3 protein. A D gene is named only where the DNA matches it firmly. A row's size may be missing; if present it is once, few, many or a size class.

D gene: TRBD1
V gene: TRBV5-1
J gene: TRBJ2-5
clone size: .
CDR3 DNA: TGCGCCAGCAGCAGAGACAGGGGCAATCGGGAGACCCAGTACTTC
CDR3 protein: CASSRDRGNRETQYF

D gene: .
V gene: TRBV5-1
J gene: TRBJ2-1
clone size: .
CDR3 DNA: TGCGCCAGCAGCTTGGCTGCGGGCCAGAAGCAGTTCTTC
CDR3 protein: CASSLAAGQKQFF

D gene: .
V gene: TRBV2
J gene: TRBJ1-6
clone size: few
CDR3 DNA: TGTGCCCAAATGAGGGATGACTTTGATAATTCACCCCTCCACTTT
CDR3 protein: CAQMRDDFDNSPLHF

D gene: .
V gene: TRBV28
J gene: TRBJ2-7
clone size: .
CDR3 DNA: TGTGCCAGCACCAGTTCTTCCTACGAGCAGTACTTC
CDR3 protein: CASTSSSYEQYF

D gene: .
V gene: TRBV5-1
J gene: TRBJ2-7
clone size: .
CDR3 DNA: TGCGCCAGCAGCAAACAGACAGGAGGCGAGCAGTACTTC
CDR3 protein: CASSKQTGGEQYF

D gene: .
V gene: TRBV2
J gene: TRBJ2-3
clone size: .
CDR3 DNA: TGTGCCAGCAGCTCCGAGCGTAGTGCGCCAGATACGCAGTATTTT
CDR3 protein: CASSSERSAPDTQYF

D gene: .
V gene: TRBV28
J gene: TRBJ2-7
clone size: .
CDR3 DNA: TGTGCCAGCAGTTTATCGAAACTGAATTACGAGCAGTACTTC
CDR3 protein: CASSLSKLNYEQYF

D gene: TRBD2
V gene: TRBV29-1
J gene: TRBJ2-5
clone size: few
CDR3 DNA: TGCAGCGTTGGGGGAGGGGATCAAGAGACCCAGTACTTC
CDR3 protein: CSVGGGDQETQYF

D gene: .
V gene: TRBV4-2
J gene: TRBJ2-5
clone size: .
CDR3 DNA: TGTGCCAGCAGCCAAGCAAGGGGAGGAGAGACCCAGTACTTC
CDR3 protein: CASSQARGGETQYF

D gene: TRBD1
V gene: TRBV7-3
J gene: TRBJ1-6
clone size: few
CDR3 DNA: TGTGCCAGCAGCCCGTTGGGGACAGGGAATAATTCACCCCTCCACTTT
CDR3 protein: CASSPLGTGNNSPLHF

D gene: TRBD1
V gene: TRBV29-1
J gene: TRBJ1-6
clone size: .
CDR3 DNA: TGCAGCGTTGGACAGGGGACCGGTTCACCCCTCCACTTT
CDR3 protein: CSVGQGTGSPLHF

D gene: .
V gene: TRBV7-7
J gene: TRBJ2-3
clone size: .
CDR3 DNA: TGTGCTAGCAGCTTAGACAACACAGATACGCAGTATTTT
CDR3 protein: CASSLDNTDTQYF

D gene: TRBD1
V gene: TRBV5-6
J gene: TRBJ1-2
clone size: .
CDR3 DNA: TGTGCCAGCAGCTTGCTGGGACAGAGCTACACCTTC
CDR3 protein: CASSLLGQSYTF

D gene: TRBD2
V gene: TRBV4-3
J gene: TRBJ2-5
clone size: few
CDR3 DNA: TGCGCCAGCAGCCAAGAAACTAGCGGGGAAGAGACCCAGTACTTC
CDR3 protein: CASSQETSGEETQYF

D gene: TRBD2
V gene: TRBV11-2
J gene: TRBJ2-1
clone size: .
CDR3 DNA: TGTGCCAGCAGCTTGCTACTAGCGGTTGAGCAGTTCTTC
CDR3 protein: CASSLLLAVEQFF

D gene: TRBD1
V gene: TRBV28
J gene: TRBJ2-2
clone size: .
CDR3 DNA: TGTGCCAGCAGCACTGGGGACAGGCCAGGCCTGGAGCTGTTTTTT
CDR3 protein: CASSTGDRPGLELFF

D gene: TRBD1
V gene: TRBV18
J gene: TRBJ1-1
clone size: .
CDR3 DNA: TGTGCCAGCTCACCAGGACAGGGGAGCACTGAAGCTTTCTTT
CDR3 protein: CASSPGQGSTEAFF

D gene: TRBD2
V gene: TRBV30
J gene: TRBJ2-1
clone size: few
CDR3 DNA: TGTGCCTGGAGGGATACGGGGGGCTACAATGAGCAGTTCTTC
CDR3 protein: CAWRDTGGYNEQFF

D gene: .
V gene: TRBV7-2
J gene: TRBJ1-1
clone size: .
CDR3 DNA: TGTGCCAGCAGTACTACAGGAAACACTGAAGCTTTCTTT
CDR3 protein: CASSTTGNTEAFF

D gene: .
V gene: TRBV29-1
J gene: TRBJ2-3
clone size: .
CDR3 DNA: TGCAGCGGTGGGGGTGGGACATCTCGCACAGATACGCAGTATTTT
CDR3 protein: CSGGGGTSRTDTQYF

D gene: .
V gene: TRBV6-6
J gene: TRBJ2-6
clone size: .
CDR3 DNA: TGTGCCAGCAGTAGGGAAGGGGCTGGGGCCAACGTCCTGACTTTC
CDR3 protein: CASSREGAGANVLTF

D gene: TRBD1
V gene: TRBV19
J gene: TRBJ2-1
clone size: .
CDR3 DNA: TGTGCCAGTACCCACAGGGGCAATGAGCAGTTCTTC
CDR3 protein: CASTHRGNEQFF

D gene: .
V gene: TRBV7-2
J gene: TRBJ2-3
clone size: few
CDR3 DNA: TGTGCCAGCAGCTTATATCGGGGAAGCGGGGATACGCAGTATTTT
CDR3 protein: CASSLYRGSGDTQYF

D gene: TRBD1
V gene: TRBV5-1
J gene: TRBJ1-1
clone size: .
CDR3 DNA: TGCGCCAGCAGCTTTGGGACAGGGATGGACACTGAAGCTTTCTTT
CDR3 protein: CASSFGTGMDTEAFF

D gene: TRBD1
V gene: TRBV5-1
J gene: TRBJ1-2
clone size: .
CDR3 DNA: TGCGCCAGCAGCCTCGGACAGGGGGCGATTGGCTACACCTTC
CDR3 protein: CASSLGQGAIGYTF

D gene: .
V gene: TRBV4-2
J gene: TRBJ2-7
clone size: few
CDR3 DNA: TGTGCCAGCAGCCAAGACTTACAGAGCAAGCAGTACTTC
CDR3 protein: CASSQDLQSKQYF

D gene: .
V gene: TRBV7-9
J gene: TRBJ2-7
clone size: .
CDR3 DNA: TGTGCCAGCAGCCCGGGAGCCCGAGGGAACGAGCAGTACTTC
CDR3 protein: CASSPGARGNEQYF

D gene: TRBD1
V gene: TRBV2
J gene: TRBJ2-2
clone size: few
CDR3 DNA: TGTGCCAGCAGTTACGGGACAGCGAACACCGGGGAGCTGTTTTTT
CDR3 protein: CASSYGTANTGELFF

D gene: TRBD1
V gene: TRBV5-6
J gene: TRBJ2-3
clone size: few
CDR3 DNA: TGTGCCAGCAGCATGACAGGGGGCGCAGATACGCAGTATTTT
CDR3 protein: CASSMTGGADTQYF

D gene: .
V gene: TRBV4-2
J gene: TRBJ2-1
clone size: few
CDR3 DNA: TGTGCCAGCAGCCAAGACCCCTTCGGTAGCGGTATCTCCTACAATGAGCAGTTCTTC
CDR3 protein: CASSQDPFGSGISYNEQFF